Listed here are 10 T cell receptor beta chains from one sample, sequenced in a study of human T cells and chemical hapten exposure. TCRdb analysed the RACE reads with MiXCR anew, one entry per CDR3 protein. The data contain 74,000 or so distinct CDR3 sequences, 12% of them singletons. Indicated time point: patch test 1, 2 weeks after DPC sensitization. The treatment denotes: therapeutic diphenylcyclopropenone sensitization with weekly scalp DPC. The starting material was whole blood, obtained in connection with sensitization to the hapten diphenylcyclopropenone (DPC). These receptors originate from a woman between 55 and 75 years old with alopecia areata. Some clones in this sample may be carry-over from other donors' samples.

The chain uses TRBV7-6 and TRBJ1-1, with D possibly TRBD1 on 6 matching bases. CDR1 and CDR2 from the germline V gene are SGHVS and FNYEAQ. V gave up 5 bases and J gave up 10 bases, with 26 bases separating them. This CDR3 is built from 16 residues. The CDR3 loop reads CASSPWDKGPTQGAFF. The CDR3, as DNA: TGTGCCAGCAGCCCTTGGGACAAGGGCCCAACTCAGGGAGCTTTCTTT. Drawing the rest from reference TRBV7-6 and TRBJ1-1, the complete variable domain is GAGVSQSPRYKVTKRGQDVALRCDPISGHVSLYWYRQALGQGPEFLTYFNYEAQQDKSGLPNDRFSAERPEGSISTLTIQRTEQRDSAMYRCASSPWDKGPTQGAFFGQGTRLTVV.

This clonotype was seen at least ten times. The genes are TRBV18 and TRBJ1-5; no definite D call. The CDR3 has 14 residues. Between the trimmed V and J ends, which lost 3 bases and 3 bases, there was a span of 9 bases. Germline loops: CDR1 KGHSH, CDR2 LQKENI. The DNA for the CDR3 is TGTGCCAGCTCACCCCTAGGGCTCAATCAGCCCCAGCATTTT. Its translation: CASSPLGLNQPQHF. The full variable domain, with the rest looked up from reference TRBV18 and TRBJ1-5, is NAGVMQNPRHLVRRRGQEARLRCSPMKGHSHVYWYRQLPEEGLKFMVYLQKENIIDESGMPKERFSAEFPKEGPSILRIQQVVRGDSAAYFCASSPLGLNQPQHFGDGTRLSIL.

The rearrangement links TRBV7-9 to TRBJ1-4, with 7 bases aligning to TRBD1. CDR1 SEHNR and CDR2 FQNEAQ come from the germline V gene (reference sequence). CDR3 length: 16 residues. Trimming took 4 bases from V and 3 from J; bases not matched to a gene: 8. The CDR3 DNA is TGTGCCAGCAGCTCACTACAGGGGAGGGCTAATGAAAAACTGTTTTTT. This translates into CASSSLQGRANEKLFF.

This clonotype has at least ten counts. The CDR3 protein is CSVAPSGLRGYTF. The CDR3, as DNA: TGCAGCGTTGCCCCGAGTGGGCTTCGTGGCTACACCTTC. V and J are TRBV29-1 and TRBJ1-2; D unresolved. The V end lost 4 bases, the J end lost 7 bases, and 16 bases lay between the germline ends. This CDR3 contains 13 residues. Germline CDR1 reads SQVTM; CDR2 reads ANQGSEA.

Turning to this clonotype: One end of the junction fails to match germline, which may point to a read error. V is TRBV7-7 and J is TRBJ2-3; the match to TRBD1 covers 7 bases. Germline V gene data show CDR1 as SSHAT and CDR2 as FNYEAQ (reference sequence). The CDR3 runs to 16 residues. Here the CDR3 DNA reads TGTGCTAGCAGCTTAGGTGCGACAGGGCGCACAGATACGCAGTATTTT. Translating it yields CASSLGATGRTDTQYF.

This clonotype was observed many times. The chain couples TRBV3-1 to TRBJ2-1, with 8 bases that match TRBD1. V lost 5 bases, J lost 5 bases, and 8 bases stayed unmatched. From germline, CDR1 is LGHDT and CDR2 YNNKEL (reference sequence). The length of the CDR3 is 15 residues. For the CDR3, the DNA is TGTGCCAGCAGCTCCCGGACAGGGCGCAACAATGAGCAGTTCTTC. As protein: CASSSRTGRNNEQFF.

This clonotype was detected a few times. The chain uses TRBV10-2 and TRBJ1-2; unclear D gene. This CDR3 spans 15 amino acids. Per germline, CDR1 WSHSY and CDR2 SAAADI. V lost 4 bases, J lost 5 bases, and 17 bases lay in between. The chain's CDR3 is CASSGVEGHEYGYTF. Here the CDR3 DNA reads TGCGCCAGCAGTGGGGTTGAGGGTCATGAGTATGGCTACACCTTC.

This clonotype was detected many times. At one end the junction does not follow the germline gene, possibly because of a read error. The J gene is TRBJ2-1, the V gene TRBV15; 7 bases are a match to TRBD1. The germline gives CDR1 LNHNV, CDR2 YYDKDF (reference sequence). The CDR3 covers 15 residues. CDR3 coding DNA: TGTGCCACCAGCAGAGATCGGGGCAGGGGGACCCAGATTTACTTC. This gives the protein CATSRDRGRGTQIYF.

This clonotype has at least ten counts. CDR3 loop: CASSSPRRRQETQYF. The CDR3 DNA is TGTGCCAGCAGCTCTCCCCGACGCCGGCAAGAGACCCAGTACTTC. V and J are TRBV7-6 and TRBJ2-5, with unresolved D. There are 15 residues in the CDR3. Trimming took off 4 bases at V and 2 bases at J, with 14 bases between the two ends. Germline CDR1 reads SGHVS; CDR2 reads FNYEAQ.

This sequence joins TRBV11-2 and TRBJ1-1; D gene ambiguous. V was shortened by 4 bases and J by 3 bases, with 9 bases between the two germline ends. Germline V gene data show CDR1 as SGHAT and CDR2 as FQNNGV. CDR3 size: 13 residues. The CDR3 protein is CASSYYGDTEAFF. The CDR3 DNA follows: TGTGCCAGCAGCTACTACGGGGACACTGAAGCTTTCTTT.